The 17 T cell receptor delta chains below were found in one sample sequenced in a study of gamma delta lymphoproliferative disorders and STAT genes. TCRdb re-analyzed the multiplex PCR reads via CATT. This sample has roughly 1,200 delta-chain clones, with around 1.8% found just once. The receptor sequences were amplified from genomic DNA of peripheral blood mononuclear cells. The sequenced material came from blood. The receptor set was obtained from a human donor in good health.

This clone was seen a few times. This sequence is one base from a far larger clone and is likely a read error. Other DNA sequences from this sample encode an identical CDR3 as well. The V and J genes are TRDV1 and TRDJ1, with 7 bases identical to TRDD2. CDR3 length: 17 amino acids. The germline V gene has CDR1 TSWWSYY and CDR2 QGS. With V trimmed by 4 bases and J by 3 bases, 14 bases remained unmatched. CDR3 sequence (DNA): TGTGCTCTTGGGGGTACCTTCCTCCGTTGGGGCGCCGATAAACTCATCTTT. Protein sequence: CALGGTFLRWGADKLIF.

The sample holds a few counts of this clone. A far larger clone differs by one base, so this is likely a read error. This specimen includes other DNA sequences encoding the same CDR3. V is TRDV1 and J is TRDJ1; 7 bases map to TRDD2. In germline, CDR1 is TSWWSYY, CDR2 QGS. There are 17 residues in the CDR3. The CDR3 sequence: CALGGTFLRWGADKLIF. CDR3 in DNA: TGTGCTCTTGGGGGAACCTTCCTCCGTTGGGGCGCCGATAAACTCATCTTC.

This clone has only a few counts. TCRdb's entry gives the protein of a much larger clone, which mismatches this DNA's translation at residue 6, likely from a read error; the protein reported here is translated from the DNA. V is TRDV1 and J is TRDJ1; 7 bases map to TRDD2. Losses at the gene ends were 4 bases for V and 3 bases for J; bases not matched to a gene: 14. The CDR3 consists of 17 residues. Germline CDR1 and CDR2: TSWWSYY and QGS. The DNA of the CDR3 is TGTGCTCTTGGGGGATCCTTCCTCCGTTGGGGCGCCGATAAACTCATCTTT. Its protein is CALGGSFLRWGADKLIF.

Concerning this clone itself: TCRdb attributes to this sequence the protein of a much larger clone, which differs from the DNA translation at residue 3; a read error is likely, and the protein displayed is translated from the DNA. The V gene is TRDV2, the J gene TRDJ1, with 11 positions matching TRDD3. Germline V CDR1 and CDR2: GEAIGNYY, EKD. The CDR3 totals 18 residues. DNA of the CDR3: TGTGCCGGTGACCCCCCCCGCCTCCTGGGGGATACTAGCGATAAACTCATCTTT. Translation: CAGDPPRLLGDTSDKLIF.

For this clone: This DNA's translation differs at residue 7 from TCRdb's protein, which comes from a much larger clone; a read error is likely, and the protein shown is translated from the DNA. Here the CDR3 reads CALGGPLSNKLIF. Written as DNA, the CDR3 is TGTGCTCTTGGGGGACCTCTTTCGAATAAACTCATCTTT. The genes are TRDV1 and TRDJ1; D is unresolved. From germline, CDR1 is TSWWSYY and CDR2 QGS. The CDR3 has 13 residues. V lost 4 bases, J lost 6 bases, and 12 bases lay in between.

A remark on this clone: A single base is all that separates this from a far larger clone, so a read error is likely. V gene TRDV2 combines with J gene TRDJ3; 9 bases map to TRDD3. CDR1 and CDR2 (germline): GEAIGNYY, EKD. V was pared by 0 bases and J by 0 bases, with 26 bases of the junction left unmatched. There are 26 residues in the CDR3. This chain's CDR3 is CACDTASRPGGALGDPSSWDTRQMFF. The DNA of the CDR3 is TGTGCCTGTGACACCGCCTCTCGACCTGGGGGTGCCCTGGGGGATCCCAGCTCCTGGGACACCCGACAGATGTTTTTC.

Regarding this clone: The protein in TCRdb stems from a much larger clone and differs at residue 10 from this DNA's translation, likely a read error; here the protein is translated from the DNA. The rearrangement joins TRDV2 to TRDJ1; 9 bases line up with TRDD3. Trimming removed 2 bases from V and 3 bases from J; junction bases left unmatched: 15. This CDR3 spans 18 amino acids. The germline CDR1 and CDR2 sequences are GEAIGNYY and EKD. The chain's CDR3 is CACDKLTGGPQLADKLIF. The CDR3 region has the DNA TGTGCCTGTGACAAACTTACTGGGGGACCTCAGCTCGCCGATAAACTCATCTTT.

Worth noting for this clone: One base separates it from a far larger clone, so it is likely a read error. Distinct nucleotide sequences in the sample also encode this CDR3. The gene calls are TRDV2 and TRDJ1; 12 bases align to TRDD3. The CDR3 length is 14 residues. In germline, CDR1 is GEAIGNYY, CDR2 EKD. With V trimmed by 0 bases and J by 11 bases, 6 bases remained unmatched. The CDR3 here is CACDTVGLGDTLIF. CDR3 bases: TGTGCCTGTGACACCGTGGGACTGGGGGATACTCTCATCTTT.

This clone was observed many times. A far larger clone is one nucleotide away, so this likely arose from a read error. This sample also contains other DNA sequences that code for the same CDR3. V and J are TRDV2 and TRDJ1; 7 positions match TRDD3. J gave up 0 bases and V 3 bases, and 12 bases lay outside the gene matches. Germline V gene sequence: CDR1 GEAIGNYY, CDR2 EKD. The CDR3 consists of 17 residues. CDR3 nucleotides: TGTGCCTGTGACCCCGTTTCGGGGGGATCCTACACCGATAAACTCATCTTT. Translating gives CACDPVSGGSYTDKLIF.

This clone was observed a few times. The translation of this DNA and the TCRdb protein of a much larger clone differ at residue 9, probably owing to a read error; the protein shown here is translated from the DNA. The chain carries TRDV2 and TRDJ1; 7 bases map to TRDD3. V lost 3 bases, J lost 0 bases, and 18 bases stayed unmatched. Germline CDR1 and CDR2: GEAIGNYY and EKD. The CDR3 contains 19 residues. The CDR3 loop is CACDFLGYTTRGDTDKLIF. The CDR3 coding sequence is TGTGCCTGTGACTTTTTGGGATACACTACCCGGGGGGACACCGATAAACTCATCTTT.

A remark on this clone: For this DNA, TCRdb reports the protein of a much larger clone, which diverges at residue 11, most likely from a read error; the protein presented here is translated directly from the DNA. V and J are TRDV2 and TRDJ1; TRDD3 agrees at 10 bases. V trimming: 0 bases; J trimming: 0 bases; junction bases outside the gene matches: 9. Germline CDR1 reads GEAIGNYY; CDR2 reads EKD. The CDR3 has 18 residues. CDR3 in DNA: TGTGCCTGTGACACCGTCGGGGGGGATACGAGGTACACCGATAAACTCATCTTT. Protein product: CACDTVGGDTRYTDKLIF.

Comment on this clone: TCRdb pairs this DNA with a much larger clone's protein that differs at residue 11, likely a read error; the protein shown was translated from the DNA. The chain employs TRDV2 and TRDJ1, with 7 nucleotides matching TRDD3. The J gene was not available in TCRdb and was assigned here by matching the DNA to germline segments. CDR3 length equals 14 residues. J lost 5 bases, V lost 0 bases, and 5 bases had no gene match. Germline-derived CDR1 and CDR2 are GEAIGNYY and EKD. DNA for the CDR3: TGTGCCTGTGACACCGTGGGACTGGGGGATAAACTCATCTTT. Amino acid sequence: CACDTVGLGDKLIF.

This clone occurred a few times. This likely reflects a read error, since a far larger clone is one base away. Other nucleotide sequences from this sample produce the same CDR3. This rearrangement joins TRDV2 to TRDJ1; 12 nucleotides agree with TRDD3. The CDR3 length is 14 residues. Losses at the gene ends were 0 bases for V and 14 bases for J; bases not matched to a gene: 9. CDR1 and CDR2 from the germline V gene are GEAIGNYY and EKD. The CDR3 reads CACDTVGLGDTLIF. The DNA for the CDR3 is TGTGCCTGTGACACCGTGGGACTGGGGGATACACTTATCTTT.

This clone was observed a handful of times. Given a far larger clone just one base away, this is likely a sequencing read error. Other DNA sequences in this sample translate to the same CDR3. V is TRDV1 and J is TRDJ1; 12 bases are shared with TRDD3. The CDR3 covers 17 residues. CDR1 TSWWSYY and CDR2 QGS come from the germline V gene. V trimming: 3 bases; J trimming: 11 bases; junction bases outside the gene matches: 16. CDR3 sequence (DNA): TGTGCTCTTGGGGATGACCTTCCTCTACTGGGGGATACTGGGCTCATCTTT. It translates to CALGDDLPLLGDTGLIF.

Notes on this clone: Given a far larger clone just one base away, this is likely a sequencing read error. Other DNA sequences in the same sample also yield this CDR3. J is TRDJ1 and V is TRDV1; 10 bases match TRDD3. The CDR3 length is 18 residues. CDR1 and CDR2 (germline): TSWWSYY, QGS. CDR3 residues: CALGEKDWGIRYTDKLIF. DNA of the CDR3: TGTGCTCTTGGGGAAAAAGACTGGGGGATCAGGTACACCGATAAACTTATCTTT.

This clone was observed a handful of times. TCRdb's entry gives the protein of a much larger clone, which mismatches this DNA's translation at residue 5, likely from a read error; the protein reported here is translated from the DNA. The sample has other DNA sequences that encode this CDR3 too. The chain uses TRDV2 and TRDJ1; D gene ambiguous. CDR1 and CDR2 (germline): GEAIGNYY, EKD. The CDR3 has 17 amino acids. CDR3 coding DNA: TGTGCCTGTGACGCCGTAGGGACCGAATCCAACACCGATAAGCTCATCTTT. Amino acid sequence: CACDAVGTESNTDKLIF.

In the case of this clone: The TCRdb protein, from a much larger clone, departs from this DNA's translation at residue 16, likely by read error; the protein shown derives from the DNA. V and J are TRDV3 and TRDJ1, with 10 bases matching TRDD3. The length of the CDR3 is 20 residues. The germline gives CDR1 TVYSNPD, CDR2 GDNSRS (reference sequence). The CDR3 region is CAYDFPKYTGGLMYTNKLIF. The DNA for the CDR3 is TGTGCCTACGACTTCCCCAAATATACTGGGGGATTGATGTACACCAATAAACTCATCTTT.